These 3 T cell receptor beta chains share one sample of origin, sequenced in a study of T cells in localized non-small cell lung cancer. Data came from immunoSEQ multiplex PCR; TCRdb stores just in-frame clones and leaves some out. The sample lists about 83,000 clones, around 80% occurring once. The sequenced sample was peripheral blood, obtained before any cancer treatment. These TCRs come from a female donor at least 60 years old with stage I lung adenocarcinoma.

V is TRBV4-3 and J is TRBJ2-7; D gene ambiguous. V was shortened by 8 bases and J by 0 bases, with 26 bases between the two germline ends. Germline V gene lookup returns CDR1 LGHNA and CDR2 YSLEER. The CDR3 has 18 amino acids. The CDR3 nucleotides read TGCGCCAGCGCCGCGGCCGTTTCTCACCAACAAAGCTCCTACGAGCAGTACTTC. It codes for CASAAAVSHQQSSYEQYF.

The rearrangement uses TRBV5-6 and TRBJ1-4; D is perhaps TRBD1 (5 bases). The CDR3 is 14 residues long. Trimming shortened V by 4 bases and J by 4 bases, and 11 bases separated the two germline ends. Germline values: CDR1 SGHDT, CDR2 YYEEEE. CDR3 region: CASSIDSLNEKLFF. In DNA, the CDR3 is TGTGCCAGCAGCATCGACAGTCTTAATGAAAAACTGTTTTTT.

The chain has TRBV6-5 and TRBJ1-2, with 9 positions matching TRBD1. Germline V gives CDR1 MNHEY, CDR2 SVGAGI. The CDR3 has 16 residues. J was trimmed by 5 bases and V by 4 bases; bases with no gene match: 11. Here the CDR3 reads CASSLTPGTGSYGYTF. The CDR3 nucleotides read TGTGCCAGCAGTTTAACCCCCGGGACAGGGTCGTATGGCTACACCTTC.